A selection of T cell receptor beta chains follows, all from one sample in a study of early T cells in non-severe SARS-CoV-2 infection. TCRdb reprocessed the 5' RACE reads with MiXCR, giving one entry per CDR3 protein. The table records approximately 76,000 distinct CDR3 sequences, 11% to 15% of them present only once. Sample: whole blood. All receptors derive from an adult who was a healthcare worker with PCR-confirmed SARS-CoV-2 infection or an uninfected control (not recorded which). CDR3s include the opening cysteine and the closing phenylalanine or tryptophan. A D gene is named only where the DNA matches it firmly. The listing skips clone size in some rows; elsewhere it reads once, few, many or a size class.

clone size: few; J gene: TRBJ1-1; V gene: TRBV6-6; D gene: NA; CDR3 protein: CATPGEATEAFF; CDR3 DNA: TGTGCCACCCCCGGGGAAGCCACTGAAGCTTTCTTT
clone size: NA; J gene: TRBJ1-2; V gene: TRBV11-2; D gene: TRBD1; CDR3 protein: CASSWGQGAFGYTF; CDR3 DNA: TGTGCCAGCAGCTGGGGACAGGGGGCTTTTGGCTACACCTTC
clone size: few; J gene: TRBJ2-7; V gene: TRBV6-1; D gene: TRBD1; CDR3 protein: CASSDRGLSYEQYF; CDR3 DNA: TGTGCCAGCTCAGACAGGGGCCTCTCCTACGAGCAGTACTTC
clone size: many; J gene: TRBJ2-5; V gene: TRBV7-9; D gene: NA; CDR3 protein: CASSFDSYQETQYF; CDR3 DNA: TGTGCCAGCAGCTTCGACAGCTACCAAGAGACCCAGTACTTC
clone size: few; J gene: TRBJ2-5; V gene: TRBV18; D gene: NA; CDR3 protein: CASSPMAGALQETQYF; CDR3 DNA: TGTGCCAGCTCACCAATGGCAGGGGCTCTACAAGAGACCCAGTACTTC
clone size: NA; J gene: TRBJ1-4; V gene: TRBV7-9; D gene: TRBD1; CDR3 protein: CASSAGQGGEKLFF; CDR3 DNA: TGTGCCAGCAGCGCGGGACAGGGGGGCGAAAAACTGTTTTTT
clone size: NA; J gene: TRBJ2-1; V gene: TRBV19; D gene: TRBD2; CDR3 protein: CASSIEGLAGFSTEQFF; CDR3 DNA: TGTGCCAGTAGTATAGAGGGACTAGCGGGATTCTCCACTGAGCAGTTCTTC
clone size: few; J gene: TRBJ1-2; V gene: TRBV12-3/TRBV12-4; D gene: NA; CDR3 protein: CASSLEGTFTYGYTF; CDR3 DNA: TGTGCCAGCAGTCTGGAGGGGACATTCACCTATGGCTACACCTTC
clone size: many; J gene: TRBJ2-3; V gene: TRBV2; D gene: NA; CDR3 protein: CASSIRPTDTQYF; CDR3 DNA: TGTGCCAGCAGTATTAGACCGACAGATACGCAGTATTTT
clone size: once; J gene: TRBJ1-5; V gene: TRBV12-3/TRBV12-4; D gene: NA; CDR3 protein: CASSPAQGSNQPQHF; CDR3 DNA: TGTGCCAGCAGTCCCGCTCAGGGGAGCAATCAGCCCCAGCATTTT
clone size: many; J gene: TRBJ2-5; V gene: TRBV3-1; D gene: TRBD2; CDR3 protein: CASSREGGGGAQETQYF; CDR3 DNA: TGTGCCAGCAGCCGCGAAGGAGGCGGGGGGGCGCAAGAGACCCAGTACTTC
clone size: many; J gene: TRBJ2-1; V gene: TRBV10-3; D gene: TRBD1; CDR3 protein: CAISEQGNNEQFF; CDR3 DNA: TGTGCCATCAGTGAACAGGGGAACAATGAGCAGTTCTTC
clone size: NA; J gene: TRBJ2-5; V gene: TRBV18; D gene: TRBD1; CDR3 protein: CASSQRGTAYQETQYF; CDR3 DNA: TGTGCCAGCTCACAAAGGGGGACAGCGTACCAAGAGACCCAGTACTTC
clone size: once; J gene: TRBJ2-1; V gene: TRBV11-3; D gene: TRBD2; CDR3 protein: CASSPHIMAGGSNEQFF; CDR3 DNA: TGTGCCAGCAGCCCCCACATCATGGCGGGAGGCAGCAATGAGCAGTTCTTC
clone size: many; J gene: TRBJ2-7; V gene: TRBV11-2; D gene: NA; CDR3 protein: CASSLTGTASYEQYF; CDR3 DNA: TGTGCCAGCAGCCTTACCGGGACCGCCTCATACGAGCAGTACTTC
clone size: many; J gene: TRBJ2-5; V gene: TRBV20-1; D gene: TRBD2; CDR3 protein: CSAKLAGVETQYF; CDR3 DNA: TGCAGTGCTAAGCTAGCGGGAGTGGAGACCCAGTACTTC
clone size: NA; J gene: TRBJ2-2; V gene: TRBV7-3; D gene: NA; CDR3 protein: CASSITPEPTGELFF; CDR3 DNA: TGTGCCAGCAGCATCACACCAGAGCCGACCGGGGAGCTGTTTTTT
clone size: NA; J gene: TRBJ1-2; V gene: TRBV21-1; D gene: NA; CDR3 protein: CASSKNPGRGGYTF; CDR3 DNA: TGTGCCAGCAGCAAAAACCCAGGGAGAGGCGGCTACACCTTC
clone size: NA; J gene: TRBJ2-7; V gene: TRBV7-9; D gene: TRBD2; CDR3 protein: CASSFRTAGEDEQYF; CDR3 DNA: TGTGCCAGCAGCTTCCGCACAGCGGGGGAGGACGAGCAGTACTTC
clone size: many; J gene: TRBJ1-2; V gene: TRBV5-4; D gene: NA; CDR3 protein: CASSPGQYGYGYTF; CDR3 DNA: TGTGCCAGCAGCCCCGGGCAGTACGGCTATGGCTACACCTTC
clone size: NA; J gene: TRBJ2-1; V gene: TRBV5-1; D gene: TRBD2; CDR3 protein: CASSSHQAGRNEQFF; CDR3 DNA: TGCGCCAGCAGCTCCCACCAGGCCGGGAGGAATGAGCAGTTCTTC
clone size: NA; J gene: TRBJ2-7; V gene: TRBV2; D gene: NA; CDR3 protein: CASSEILTGQYF; CDR3 DNA: TGTGCCAGCAGTGAAATCCTGACGGGCCAGTACTTC
clone size: many; J gene: TRBJ2-3; V gene: TRBV6-5; D gene: NA; CDR3 protein: CASSYPRLRERDTQYF; CDR3 DNA: TGTGCCAGCAGTTATCCCCGGCTCAGAGAGCGAGATACGCAGTATTTT
clone size: NA; J gene: TRBJ2-7; V gene: TRBV7-8; D gene: NA; CDR3 protein: CASSLAIVREQQYF; CDR3 DNA: TGTGCCAGCAGCTTAGCTATCGTCCGGGAACAGCAGTACTTC
clone size: few; J gene: TRBJ1-2; V gene: TRBV7-9; D gene: TRBD1; CDR3 protein: CASSPLTRGTYGYTF; CDR3 DNA: TGTGCCAGCAGCCCCCTCACCAGGGGGACCTATGGCTACACCTTC
clone size: NA; J gene: TRBJ2-7; V gene: TRBV5-1; D gene: NA; CDR3 protein: CASSLGDGPSTVRYF; CDR3 DNA: TGCGCCAGCAGCTTGGGGGACGGGCCCTCCACCGTGAGGTACTTC